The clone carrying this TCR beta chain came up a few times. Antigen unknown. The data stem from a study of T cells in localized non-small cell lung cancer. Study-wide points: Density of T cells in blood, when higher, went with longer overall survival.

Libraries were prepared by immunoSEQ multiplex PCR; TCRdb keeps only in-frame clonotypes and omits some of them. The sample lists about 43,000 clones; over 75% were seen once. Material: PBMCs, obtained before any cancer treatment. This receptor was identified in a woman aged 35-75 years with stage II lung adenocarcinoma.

The CDR3 DNA reads TGTGCCAGCAGACTACAGGGGGTGAAGGATGGCTACACCTTC. This translates into CASRLQGVKDGYTF. This chain connects TRBV2 to TRBJ1-2; TRBD1 agrees at 8 bases. In germline, CDR1 is SNHLY, CDR2 FYNNEI. CDR3 length: 14 residues. The V segment lost 6 bases and the J segment 6 bases; nucleotides outside the gene matches: 9.